This paragraph covers one T cell receptor (beta chain) sequence. This entry is derived from a study of blood T cell repertoires in COVID-19. The overall study: Samples of COVID-19 (acute and convalescent) were obtained from the United States, Italy and Spain.

The CDR3 has 14 residues. Germline V gene sequence: CDR1 SGHTA, CDR2 FQGTGA. Trimming stripped 5 bases from V and 4 bases from J, with 11 bases between. Authors' data handling: Amplification of reference gene primers was used by the study to estimate nucleated cell counts. Some clones are missing from TCRdb's copy, which holds only in-frame ones; the method was immunoSEQ multiplex PCR. V and J calls and clone size follow that table, whereas D and trimming were derived from the DNA. The table records approximately 280,000 clones, 87% of them present only once. The receptor was derived from a woman in her thirties or forties who had recovered from COVID-19. The sample taken for sequencing was PBMCs or T cells enriched from blood (not recorded which). The chain employs TRBV7-3 and TRBJ2-2, with D perhaps TRBD2 (6 bases). CDR3 region: CASSRDGGTGELFF. As DNA, the CDR3 is TGTGCCAGCAGCCGGGACGGGGGCACCGGGGAGCTGTTTTTT. Variable domain in full (rest from reference TRBV7-3 and TRBJ2-2): GAGVSQTPSNKVTEKGKYVELRCDPISGHTALYWYRQSLGQGPEFLIYFQGTGAADDSGLPNDRFFAVRPEGSVSTLKIQRTERGDSAVYLCASSRDGGTGELFFGEGSRLTVL.